The next 15 T cell receptor beta chains were all read from a single sample in a study of T cell changes during pregnancy in multiple sclerosis. The repertoire was sequenced with immunoSEQ multiplex PCR; TCRdb's copy has only in-frame clones and lacks some. The sample holds 30,000 to 40,000 clones, roughly 91% seen once. The specimen comprised CD8+ T cells from peripheral blood mononuclear cells, sampled in the third trimester of pregnancy. Receptors were obtained from a female donor with multiple sclerosis, enrolled in a pregnancy study.

The rearrangement joins TRBV5-6 to TRBJ1-2, with D possibly TRBD1 on 6 matching bases. The V and J ends lost 4 bases and 8 bases respectively, with 12 bases between them. This CDR3 contains 12 residues. Germline-derived CDR1 and CDR2 are SGHDT and YYEEEE. The CDR3 sequence: CASSPGVLGYTF. In DNA form, the CDR3 reads TGTGCCAGCAGCCCAGGGGTGCTGGGCTACACCTTC.

This chain uses TRBV7-8 with TRBJ2-7; no definite D call. Trimming took 5 bases from V and 4 from J, leaving 12 bases between them. CDR3 length: 13 amino acids. Germline assignment: CDR1 SGHVS and CDR2 FQNEAQ. CDR3 region: CASSLKWRYEQYF. CDR3 bases: TGTGCCAGCAGCCTCAAATGGAGATACGAGCAGTACTTC.

The V call is TRBV9, the J call TRBJ2-7, with D perhaps TRBD2 (5 bases). The CDR3 has 13 amino acids. Germline CDR1 reads SGDLS; CDR2 reads YYNGEE. V was pared by 4 bases and J by 5 bases, with 13 bases between. CDR3 in DNA: TGTGCCAGCAGCCCCATGCCCGGGGACGAGCAGTACTTC. Encoded protein: CASSPMPGDEQYF.

The genes are TRBV5-6 and TRBJ1-2, with 8 nucleotides matching TRBD1. Germline CDR1 SGHDT, CDR2 YYEEEE. The CDR3 extends over 16 amino acids. After removal of 0 bases from V and 7 bases from J, the junction contained 11 bases not matched to a gene. The CDR3 here is CASSLGQRTGWLGYTF. The DNA of the CDR3 is TGTGCCAGCAGCTTGGGACAACGGACAGGGTGGCTTGGCTACACCTTC.

The V and J genes are TRBV5-5 and TRBJ2-3; D is possibly TRBD2 (6 bases). The V gene's germline CDR1 is SGHKS and CDR2 YYEKEE (reference sequence). The CDR3 has 17 residues. V was trimmed by 4 bases and J by 5 bases, leaving 23 bases between them. The CDR3 bases are TGTGCCAGCAGCCACTACGGCACGGAGGACTATTTAGATACGCAGTATTTT. Translating it yields CASSHYGTEDYLDTQYF.

V gene TRBV7-3 combines with J gene TRBJ1-6; weak D call: TRBD1 (6 bases). Trimming took off 4 bases at V and 9 bases at J, with 16 bases between the two ends. Looked up from germline, CDR1 is SGHTA and CDR2 is FQGTGA. The CDR3 length is 15 residues. CDR3 nucleotide sequence: TGTGCCAGCAGCTCCGGGGCCAGCAGGGGTTCACCCCTCCACTTT. This encodes CASSSGASRGSPLHF.

This chain joins TRBV6-4 and TRBJ2-1, with 11 positions matching TRBD2. Germline-derived CDR1 and CDR2 are MRHNA and SNTAGT. V shed 5 bases, J shed 0 bases, and the junction held 9 bases outside the gene matches. The CDR3 sequence is 18 residues long. CDR3 in DNA: TGTGCCAGCAGTAGGCTAGCGGGGGGTTCGATCTCCTACAATGAGCAGTTCTTC. Protein: CASSRLAGGSISYNEQFF.

This chain joins TRBV4-3 and TRBJ2-1; tentatively, D is TRBD2 (6 bases). This CDR3 contains 17 residues. The ends were cut back, 1 base at V and 4 bases at J, with 17 bases in the middle. Germline V gene sequence: CDR1 LGHNA, CDR2 YSLEER. The CDR3 DNA sequence: TGCGCCAGCAGCCAAGGGACTGCGCGGGGAGAATACAATGAGCAGTTCTTC. Residues: CASSQGTARGEYNEQFF.

The chain recombines TRBV6-4 with TRBJ2-3; TRBD2 aligns across 7 bases. With V trimmed by 6 bases and J by 2 bases, 5 bases remained unmatched. The CDR3 consists of 14 residues. The germline CDR1 and CDR2 sequences are MRHNA and SNTAGT. The CDR3 region is CASSRSGATDTQYF. The CDR3 region has the DNA TGTGCCAGCAGCCGCAGCGGGGCCACAGATACGCAGTATTTT.

The sample holds a few counts of this clone. The rearrangement uses TRBV27 and TRBJ1-2, with 8 nucleotides matching TRBD1. Germline assignment: CDR1 MNHEY and CDR2 SMNVEV (reference sequence). The CDR3 extends over 14 amino acids. Losses at the gene ends were 6 bases for V and 3 bases for J; bases not matched to a gene: 6. The CDR3 region has the DNA TGTGCCAGCAGGGTTGGGACAGGCTACTATGGCTACACCTTC. Translating it yields CASRVGTGYYGYTF.

This clone was seen once. V usage is TRBV7-9 and J usage is TRBJ2-1; D is perhaps TRBD1 (6 bases). The CDR3 consists of 15 residues. Trimming took 5 bases from V and 4 from J, leaving 15 bases between them. Germline values: CDR1 SEHNR, CDR2 FQNEAQ (reference sequence). In DNA form, the CDR3 reads TGTGCCAGCAGCCGCCAGGCAGGGGCGTACAATGAGCAGTTCTTC. Translating gives CASSRQAGAYNEQFF.

The chain has TRBV6-1 and TRBJ2-1; 8 nucleotides align to TRBD1. V was clipped by 5 bases and J by 0 bases; unmatched bases: 3. The CDR3 consists of 15 residues. CDR1 MNHNS and CDR2 SASEGT come from the germline V gene. DNA of the CDR3: TGTGCCAGCAGTCCTGACAGGGGCTCCTACAATGAGCAGTTCTTC. This sequence encodes CASSPDRGSYNEQFF.

V usage is TRBV27 and J usage is TRBJ1-5; D ambiguous. The V and J ends lost 0 bases and 2 bases respectively, with 8 bases between them. The CDR3 covers 15 residues. Germline CDR1 and CDR2: MNHEY and SMNVEV (reference sequence). CDR3 bases: TGTGCCAGCAGTTTATCGTCCGAGGGCAATCAGCCCCAGCATTTT. Amino acid sequence: CASSLSSEGNQPQHF.

The V gene is TRBV5-6, the J gene TRBJ1-2; 8 bases fit TRBD1. CDR1 and CDR2 (germline): SGHDT, YYEEEE. Losses at the gene ends were 3 bases for V and 1 base for J; bases not matched to a gene: 2. The CDR3 is made up of 14 amino acids. CDR3 loop: CASSWDRLNYGYTF. The DNA for the CDR3 is TGTGCCAGCAGCTGGGACAGGCTTAACTATGGCTACACCTTC. The entire variable domain, with the rest obtained from reference TRBV5-6 and TRBJ1-2, is as follows: DAGVTQSPTHLIKTRGQQVTLRCSPKSGHDTVSWYQQALGQGPQFIFQYYEEEERQRGNFPDRFSGHQFPNYSSELNVNALLLGDSALYLCASSWDRLNYGYTFGSGTRLTVV.

The V gene is TRBV30, the J gene TRBJ1-5; D may be TRBD1 (6 bases). The V gene lost 0 bases and the J gene lost 7 bases, with 10 bases spanning the gap. The germline CDR1 and CDR2 sequences are GTSNPN and SVGIG (reference sequence). The CDR3 covers 13 residues. For the CDR3, the DNA is TGTGCCTGGAGTGTAGGGGGATGGCAGCCCCAGCATTTT. This translates into CAWSVGGWQPQHF.